The rows below give T cell receptor beta chains drawn from one sample of a study of T cell responses to AZD1222 COVID-19 vaccine. Some clones are missing from TCRdb's copy, which holds only in-frame ones; the method was immunoSEQ multiplex PCR. In the table there are around 95,000 clones, approximately 87% of which are singletons. Sequenced here: peripheral blood, sampled on day 0 of AZD1222 vaccination. Every receptor here comes from an adult in good health. Both conserved end residues are trimmed from each CDR3. The order of the fields is J gene, V gene, CDR3 length, clone size, CDR3 protein. Clone size appears in some rows only: once, few, many, or a class for an expanded clone.

>TRBJ2-1|TRBV5-1|12|.
ASTPPGSYNEQF
>TRBJ1-3|TRBV28|14|.
ASDGARGSPGNTIY
>TRBJ1-1|TRBV28|13|.
ASSPRDRYFSEAF
>TRBJ2-1|TRBV7-3|13|once
ASSPRSAGYNEQF
>TRBJ2-1|TRBV5-4|13|.
ASSLALAGDNEQF
>TRBJ2-6|TRBV4-1|16|.
ASSLGAQGASGANVLT
>TRBJ1-3|TRBV5-1|17|.
ASSSNRLTGARSGNTIY
>TRBJ1-3|TRBV5-1|12|.
ASSLTGSGNTIY
>TRBJ2-3|TRBV5-1|13|.
ASSLVAGSTDTQY
>TRBJ1-6|TRBV7-2|13|once
ASSLVPGSNSPLH
>TRBJ1-2|TRBV3-1/TRBV3-2|14|.
ASSQDGGSGNYGYT
>TRBJ2-7|TRBV7-3|13|.
ASSTWTGSSYEQY
>TRBJ1-2|TRBV7-8|11|.
ASSLVAAYGYT
>TRBJ1-6|TRBV12-3/TRBV12-4|11|.
ASKLDVNSPLH
>TRBJ1-2|TRBV7-9|12|.
ASAGVSGNYGYT
>TRBJ1-3|TRBV2|9|.
ASSETNTIY
>TRBJ1-2|TRBV7-3|13|.
ASSATGTDTYGYT
>TRBJ1-1|TRBV19|12|.
ASSRRGQNTEAF
>TRBJ2-5|TRBV6-6|12|.
ASRLRQGGMAQY
>TRBJ2-5|TRBV27|18|.
ASSLFARGGGGAYQETQY
>TRBJ2-7|TRBV5-1|12|.
ASRTSSDSYEQY
>TRBJ1-2|TRBV9|10|.
ASSVYTDGYT
>TRBJ2-5|TRBV5-1|12|.
ASSLSQGEETQY
>TRBJ1-1|TRBV9|11|.
ASSGSPNTEAF
>TRBJ1-1|TRBV21-1|11|.
ASNAGGGGLAF
>TRBJ1-6|TRBV30|15|.
AWREGQSSSYNSPLH
>TRBJ2-3|TRBV7-3|15|.
ASSLTGGRLLGDTQY
>TRBJ2-7|TRBV6-1|12|.
ASSDGQMVYEQY
>TRBJ2-1|TRBV29-1|10|.
SVASGNNEQF
>TRBJ2-7|TRBV7-2|11|.
ASSETGGTEQY
>TRBJ2-2|TRBV19|11|.
ASIRPVTGELF
>TRBJ2-2|TRBV7-9|12|.
ASNPGVYTGELF
>TRBJ2-6|TRBV9|13|.
ASSAVLPGANVLT
>TRBJ1-6|TRBV5-3|16|.
ARSLVLRPTSYNSPLH
>TRBJ2-1|TRBV25-1|12|.
ASSEYGGGDEQF
>TRBJ1-2|TRBV12-3/TRBV12-4|11|.
ASTLDRVIGYT
>TRBJ2-2|TRBV7-2|15|.
ASSFRTGGGNTGELF
>TRBJ2-4|TRBV6-2/TRBV6-3|14|.
ASSYQGVGAKNIQY
>TRBJ2-7|TRBV9|14|.
ASSVDQAGVSYEQY
>TRBJ1-1|TRBV12-3/TRBV12-4|10|once
ASSFSTPLAF
>TRBJ1-2|TRBV6-5|10|.
ASRGSNYGYT
>TRBJ1-2|TRBV19|11|once
ASSSGWNYGYT
>TRBJ2-5|TRBV6-2/TRBV6-3|12|.
ASSFWGDQETQY
>TRBJ1-1|TRBV3-1/TRBV3-2|12|.
ASGERGFGTEAF
>TRBJ1-2|TRBV4-1|11|.
ASSQAVFTGYT
>TRBJ1-2|TRBV2|12|.
ASSEQTGIYGYT
>TRBJ2-7|TRBV3-1/TRBV3-2|13|.
ASSQGAGGLYEQY
>TRBJ1-2|TRBV7-2|11|.
ASSTTGGYGYT
>TRBJ2-1|TRBV19|14|.
ASSIGDPSSYNEQF
>TRBJ2-7|TRBV6-1|15|.
ASSEAGTSLFAYEQY
>TRBJ1-4|TRBV28|12|.
ASSQNNRGEKLF
>TRBJ1-2|TRBV6-5|12|.
ANPVRGPYYGYT
>TRBJ1-5|TRBV5-8|12|.
ASSPLRSNQPQH
>TRBJ1-5|TRBV5-6|12|.
ASSVGGGNQPQH